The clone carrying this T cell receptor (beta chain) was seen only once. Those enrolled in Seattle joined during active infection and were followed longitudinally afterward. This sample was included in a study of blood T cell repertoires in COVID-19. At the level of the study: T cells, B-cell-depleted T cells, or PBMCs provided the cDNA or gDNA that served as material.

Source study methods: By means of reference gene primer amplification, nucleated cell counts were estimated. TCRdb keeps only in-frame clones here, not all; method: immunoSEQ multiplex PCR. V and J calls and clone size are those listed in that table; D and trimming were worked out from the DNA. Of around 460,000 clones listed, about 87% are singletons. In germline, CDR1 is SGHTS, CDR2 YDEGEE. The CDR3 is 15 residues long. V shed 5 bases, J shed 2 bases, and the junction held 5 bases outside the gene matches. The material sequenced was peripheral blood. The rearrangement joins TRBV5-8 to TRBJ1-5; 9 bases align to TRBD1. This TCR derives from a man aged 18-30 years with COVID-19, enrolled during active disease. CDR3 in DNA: TGTGCCAGCAGACAGGGGGCGCATCGCAATCAGCCCCAGCATTTT. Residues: CASRQGAHRNQPQHF.